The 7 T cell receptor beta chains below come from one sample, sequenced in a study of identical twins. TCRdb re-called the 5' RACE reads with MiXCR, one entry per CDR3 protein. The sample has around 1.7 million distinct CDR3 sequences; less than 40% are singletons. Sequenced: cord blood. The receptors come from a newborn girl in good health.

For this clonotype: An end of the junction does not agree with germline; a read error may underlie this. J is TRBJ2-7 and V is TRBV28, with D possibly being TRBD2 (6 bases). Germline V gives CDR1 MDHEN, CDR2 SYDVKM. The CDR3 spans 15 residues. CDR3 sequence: CASSPTAGLSYGQYF. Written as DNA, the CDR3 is TGTGCCAGCAGCCCCACAGCGGGCCTCTCCTACGGGCAGTACTTC.

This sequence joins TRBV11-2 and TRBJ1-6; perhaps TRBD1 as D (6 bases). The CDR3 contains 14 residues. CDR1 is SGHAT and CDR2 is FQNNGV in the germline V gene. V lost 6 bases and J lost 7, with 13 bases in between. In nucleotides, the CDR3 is TGTGCCAGCAGTCGTAAGGGGGTCAATTCACCCCTCCACTTT. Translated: CASSRKGVNSPLHF.

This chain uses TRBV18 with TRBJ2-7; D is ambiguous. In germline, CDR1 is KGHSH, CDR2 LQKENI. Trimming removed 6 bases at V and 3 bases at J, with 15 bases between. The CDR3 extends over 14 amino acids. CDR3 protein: CASSLGVPYYEQYF. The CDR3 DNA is TGTGCCAGCTCCCTTGGTGTACCGTACTACGAGCAGTACTTC.

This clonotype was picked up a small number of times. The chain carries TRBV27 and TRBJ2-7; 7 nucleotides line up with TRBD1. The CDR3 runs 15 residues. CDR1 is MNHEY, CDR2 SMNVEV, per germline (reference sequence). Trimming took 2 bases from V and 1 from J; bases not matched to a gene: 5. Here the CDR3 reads CASSLHDRVSYEQYF. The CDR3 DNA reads TGTGCCAGCAGTTTACATGACAGGGTATCCTACGAGCAGTACTTC.

Here the CDR3 reads CASSGTGTDSYNEQFF. The CDR3 bases are TGCGCCAGCAGCGGGACAGGGACCGACTCCTACAATGAGCAGTTCTTC. The chain combines TRBV5-1 with TRBJ2-1; 9 positions match TRBD1. The CDR3 totals 16 residues. V lost 4 bases to trimming and J lost 0 bases; unmatched junction nucleotides: 5. Germline CDR1 and CDR2: SGHRS and YFSETQ.

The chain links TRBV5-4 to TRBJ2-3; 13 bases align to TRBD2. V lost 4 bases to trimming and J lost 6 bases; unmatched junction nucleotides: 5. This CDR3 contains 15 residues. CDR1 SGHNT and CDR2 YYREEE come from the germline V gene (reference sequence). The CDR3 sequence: CASSQGLAGLDTQYF. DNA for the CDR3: TGTGCCAGCAGCCAGGGACTAGCGGGGCTGGATACGCAGTATTTT.

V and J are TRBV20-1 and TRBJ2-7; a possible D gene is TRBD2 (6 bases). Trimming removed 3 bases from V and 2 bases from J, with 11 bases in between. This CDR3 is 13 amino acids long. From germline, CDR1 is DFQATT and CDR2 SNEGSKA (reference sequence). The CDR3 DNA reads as TGCAGTGCTAGCGCGGGACTCCCCTACGAGCAGTACTTC. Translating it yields CSASAGLPYEQYF.